This T cell receptor (beta chain) was recorded in a study of cytomegalovirus exposure and HLA in healthy donors. Whole-study results and caveats: Later analysis showed most CMV-associated TCR beta chains appearing HLA-restricted. The authors enumerated under 200 TCR beta chains as linked to cytomegalovirus.

Amplification used 60 Vbeta primers and 13 Jbeta primers. Using immunoSEQ multiplex PCR, the repertoire was profiled, and TCRdb retains in-frame clones only, with some absent. This table holds about 280,000 clones, approximately 90% found once. As concerns this clone: Its matching antigen is unknown.

The germline V gene encodes CDR1 SQVTM and CDR2 ANQGSEA. V shed 3 bases and J shed 1 base, with 15 bases lying between them. The CDR3 is 15 amino acids. The receptor comes from a woman under 30 in good health and CMV-seronegative. What was sequenced was PBMCs. The chain recombines TRBV29-1 with TRBJ1-2; a possible D gene is TRBD1 (6 bases). The CDR3: CSVDERQDLNYGYTF. The CDR3 DNA reads as TGCAGCGTTGATGAACGACAGGATCTTAACTATGGCTACACCTTC.